This TCR beta chain was captured by sequencing in a study of blood T cell repertoires in COVID-19. The wider study: From T cells, B-cell-depleted T cells, or PBMCs came the material, which was cDNA or gDNA.

CDR1 is SGDLS and CDR2 is YYNGEE in the germline V gene. The CDR3 covers 16 residues. Trimming pared 1 base from V and 0 bases from J, leaving 14 bases between. Sequencing was performed with immunoSEQ multiplex PCR; in TCRdb, only in-frame clones are kept and a portion is missing. The sample has 150,000 to 200,000 clones, less than 85% seen once. This sequence joins TRBV9 and TRBJ2-7, with D possibly TRBD2 on 7 matching bases. The sample was PBMCs or T cells enriched from blood (not recorded which). The source of this sequence is a woman aged 60-75 years with acute COVID-19. The CDR3 DNA is TGTGCCAGCAGCGTAACGGGGGGCTCGCCCTCCTACGAGCAGTACTTC. It is translated as CASSVTGGSPSYEQYF.